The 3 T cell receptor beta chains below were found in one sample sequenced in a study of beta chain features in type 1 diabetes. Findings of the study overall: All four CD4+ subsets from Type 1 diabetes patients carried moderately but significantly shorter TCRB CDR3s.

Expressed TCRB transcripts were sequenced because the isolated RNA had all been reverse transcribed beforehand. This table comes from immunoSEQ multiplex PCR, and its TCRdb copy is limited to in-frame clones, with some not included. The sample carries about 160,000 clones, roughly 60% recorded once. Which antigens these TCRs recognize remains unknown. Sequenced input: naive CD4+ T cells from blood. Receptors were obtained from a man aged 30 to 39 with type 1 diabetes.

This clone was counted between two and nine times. CDR3 sequence (DNA): TGTGCCAGCAGCTTCTGGAACCACAGACAATCAGGGGAGGAGGGCTACACCTTC. It is translated as CASSFWNHRQSGEEGYTF. The chain combines TRBV5-4 with TRBJ1-2, with D perhaps TRBD1 (6 bases). The CDR3 has 18 amino acids. Trimming took off 2 bases at V and 8 bases at J, with 28 bases between the two ends. Germline V gene sequence: CDR1 SGHNT, CDR2 YYREEE (reference sequence).

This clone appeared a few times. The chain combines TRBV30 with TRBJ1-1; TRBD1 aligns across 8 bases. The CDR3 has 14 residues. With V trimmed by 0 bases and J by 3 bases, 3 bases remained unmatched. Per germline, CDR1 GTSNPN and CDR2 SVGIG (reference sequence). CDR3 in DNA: TGTGCCTGGAGTGTATTGACAGGGGACACTGAAGCTTTCTTT. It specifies CAWSVLTGDTEAFF.

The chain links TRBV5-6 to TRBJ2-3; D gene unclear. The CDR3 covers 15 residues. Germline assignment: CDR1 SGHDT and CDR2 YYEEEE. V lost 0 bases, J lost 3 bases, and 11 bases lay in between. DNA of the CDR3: TGTGCCAGCAGCTTGGCGGCGGTGAGAACAGATACGCAGTATTTT. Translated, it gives CASSLAAVRTDTQYF.